The 5 T cell receptor beta chains reported below all come from one sample, sequenced in a study of T cell responses to AZD1222 COVID-19 vaccine. The table came from immunoSEQ multiplex PCR; TCRdb's copy has only in-frame clones and leaves some out. Of 130,000 or so clones listed, 94% are singletons. The source material was peripheral blood, sampled on day 0 of AZD1222 vaccination. Receptor source: an adult in good health.

The chain links TRBV7-8 to TRBJ1-2; D gene ambiguous. This CDR3 contains 15 residues. Germline loops: CDR1 SGHVS, CDR2 FQNEAQ. V was pared by 2 bases and J by 1 base, with 11 bases between. In DNA, the CDR3 is TGTGCCAGCAGCTTAAACCGACAACTTAACTATGGCTACACCTTC. Translation gives CASSLNRQLNYGYTF.

In the case of this clone: The same CDR3 can be traced to other DNA sequences in this sample. The chain joins TRBV11-2 to TRBJ2-7; tentative D call: TRBD2 (6 bases). The CDR3 sequence is 13 residues long. Trimming left V 3 bases short and J 2 bases short, with 8 bases between. The germline gives CDR1 SGHAT, CDR2 FQNNGV. The chain's CDR3 is CASSLGGTYEQYF. DNA for the CDR3: TGTGCCAGCAGCTTGGGGGGAACCTACGAGCAGTACTTC.

This clone was seen a single time. The chain joins TRBV7-8 to TRBJ1-1; D not certain. Germline V gene data show CDR1 as SGHVS and CDR2 as FQNEAQ. This CDR3 comprises 14 residues. V gave up 2 bases and J gave up 2 bases, with 9 bases separating them. This CDR3 is CASSLSWANTEAFF. The DNA of the CDR3 is TGTGCCAGCAGCTTAAGTTGGGCTAACACTGAAGCTTTCTTT.

J is TRBJ1-6 and V is TRBV15; D uncertain. Trimming stripped 4 bases from V and 9 bases from J, with 10 bases between. Germline loops: CDR1 LNHNV, CDR2 YYDKDF (reference sequence). The CDR3 consists of 13 residues. The CDR3 protein is CATSMDHGSPLHF. The CDR3 DNA sequence: TGTGCCACCAGCATGGATCATGGTTCACCCCTCCACTTT.

The rearrangement joins TRBV29-1 to TRBJ1-2; TRBD1 might be the D (5 bases). With 7 bases removed from V and 6 bases from J, the gap between germline ends came to 15 bases. CDR3 length: 12 amino acids. Germline values: CDR1 SQVTM, CDR2 ANQGSEA. CDR3 nucleotides: TGCAGCGGGGACTCGGGGAGCGATGGCTACACCTTC. Translated, it gives CSGDSGSDGYTF. The full variable domain, completed using reference TRBV29-1 and TRBJ1-2, is SAVISQKPSRDICQRGTSLTIQCQVDSQVTMMFWYRQQPGQSLTLIATANQGSEATYESGFVIDKFPISRPNLTFSTLTVSNMSPEDSSIYLCSGDSGSDGYTFGSGTRLTVV.